One and the same sample provided the 30 T cell receptor beta chains below, sequenced in a study of shared clonotypes between healthy human individuals. Cells designated naive CD8 were CD45RO-negative and were positively selected for CCR7, with terminally differentiated effector memory CD45RA+ cells excluded. Assay: immunoSEQ multiplex PCR; the TCRdb copy retains only in-frame clones and omits some. The table shows 660,000 or so clones, with roughly 96% occurring only once. The sample taken for sequencing was naive CD8+ T cells sorted from blood. Source of these receptors: a woman in her twenties or thirties in good health.

CDR3 in DNA: TGCGCCAGCAGCCTGTTTGAGGGGCCCTACGAGCAGTACTTC. It encodes CASSLFEGPYEQYF. The chain combines TRBV4-1 with TRBJ2-7; D is perhaps TRBD1 or TRBD2 (5 bases each). Looked up from germline, CDR1 is MGHRA and CDR2 is YSYEKL. V lost 4 bases and J 2 bases, leaving 12 bases between the germline ends. The CDR3 runs 14 residues.

This chain joins TRBV6-6 and TRBJ2-1; D call uncertain. Germline lookup yields CDR1 MNHNY and CDR2 SVGAGI (reference sequence). CDR3 length equals 13 residues. V was cut by 4 bases and J by 5 bases, with 9 bases left in between. CDR3 region: CASSLTADNEQFF. CDR3 bases: TGTGCCAGCAGTTTAACAGCTGACAATGAGCAGTTCTTC.

The chain has TRBV4-1 and TRBJ2-1; TRBD1 aligns across 7 bases. This CDR3 spans 13 amino acids. J gave up 5 bases and V 4 bases, and 2 bases lay outside the gene matches. Germline CDR1 reads MGHRA; CDR2 reads YSYEKL. The CDR3 nucleotides read TGCGCCAGCAGCCTCGGGACAGACAATGAGCAGTTCTTC. It codes for CASSLGTDNEQFF.

The V call is TRBV4-1, the J call TRBJ1-5, with a possible D match to TRBD1 (6 bases). V lost 0 bases to trimming and J lost 9 bases, with 18 bases between them. There are 16 residues in the CDR3. Germline lookup yields CDR1 MGHRA and CDR2 YSYEKL. The CDR3 DNA follows: TGCGCCAGCAGCCAAGATACGACAGGATACCTCCCGCCCCAGCATTTT. It encodes CASSQDTTGYLPPQHF.

The V and J genes are TRBV5-1 and TRBJ2-5; TRBD1 aligns across 12 bases. Germline V lookup: CDR1 SGHRS, CDR2 YFSETQ. This CDR3 region has 15 residues. V shed 4 bases, J shed 4 bases, and the junction held 5 bases outside the gene matches. DNA for the CDR3: TGCGCCAGCAGCCACCGGGACAGGGGGCCAGAGACCCAGTACTTC. Amino acid sequence: CASSHRDRGPETQYF.

The V call is TRBV4-1, the J call TRBJ1-1; a possible D gene is TRBD1 (5 bases). The CDR3 has 15 residues. In germline, CDR1 is MGHRA, CDR2 YSYEKL. V shed 0 bases and J shed 1 base, with 9 bases lying between them. The CDR3 DNA reads as TGCGCCAGCAGCCAAGACGGGACCGCGAACACTGAAGCTTTCTTT. Translation: CASSQDGTANTEAFF.

V is TRBV6-4 and J is TRBJ2-2; 8 bases map to TRBD2. This CDR3 comprises 15 residues. J gave up 5 bases and V 3 bases, and 5 bases lay outside the gene matches. From germline, CDR1 is MRHNA and CDR2 SNTAGT. In nucleotides, the CDR3 is TGTGCCAGCAGTGAGTTGGGCGGGGGGACCGGGGAGCTGTTTTTT. Its translation is CASSELGGGTGELFF.

The V and J genes are TRBV5-4 and TRBJ2-2; D is undetermined. V was shortened by 2 bases and J by 8 bases, with 7 bases between the two germline ends. CDR1 and CDR2 (germline): SGHNT, YYREEE (reference sequence). The CDR3 runs to 12 residues. As DNA, the CDR3 is TGTGCCAGCAGCTTTTTGCCGGGGGAGCTGTTTTTT. Translating gives CASSFLPGELFF.

This clone was detected once. The chain carries TRBV28 and TRBJ1-2; D not resolved. V gave up 2 bases and J gave up 8 bases, with 15 bases separating them. CDR1 MDHEN and CDR2 SYDVKM come from the germline V gene. The CDR3 sequence is 14 residues long. CDR3 loop: CASSLIGSNRGYTF. The CDR3 DNA follows: TGTGCCAGCAGTTTAATCGGCTCCAACAGAGGCTACACCTTC.

The rearrangement joins TRBV5-5 to TRBJ2-7; TRBD2 might be the D (6 bases). CDR1 is SGHKS and CDR2 is YYEKEE in the germline V gene (reference sequence). Between the trimmed V and J ends, which lost 3 bases and 2 bases, there was a span of 18 bases. The CDR3 has 16 amino acids. CDR3 coding DNA: TGTGCCAGCAGCTGGAAACCCGGGACTGAGGCCTACGAGCAGTACTTC. Protein: CASSWKPGTEAYEQYF.

Comment on this clone: This same CDR3 is encoded by further DNA sequences in the sample. The J gene is TRBJ2-1, the V gene TRBV29-1; TRBD2 matches 7 bases. After removal of 4 bases from V and 4 bases from J, the junction contained 7 bases not matched to a gene. The CDR3 is 14 residues long. The germline CDR1 and CDR2 sequences are SQVTM and ANQGSEA. The CDR3 region has the DNA TGCAGCGTTGTACGGCTAGCGGATTACAATGAGCAGTTCTTC. It codes for CSVVRLADYNEQFF.

The chain joins TRBV6-6 to TRBJ1-5; D is possibly TRBD1 (5 bases). The CDR3 runs 15 residues. V was pared by 3 bases and J by 2 bases, with 11 bases between. The V gene's germline CDR1 is MNHNY and CDR2 SVGAGI (reference sequence). CDR3 sequence (DNA): TGTGCCAGCAGTTATCGGGACGGCGGCAATCAGCCCCAGCATTTT. Its translation: CASSYRDGGNQPQHF.

The chain combines TRBV27 with TRBJ1-3; no firm D call. Trimming cost V 0 bases and J 1 base, with 7 bases left between them. Per the germline V gene, CDR1 is MNHEY and CDR2 is SMNVEV (reference sequence). This CDR3 is built from 15 residues. The CDR3 protein is CASSLSVGSGNTIYF. The CDR3 DNA sequence: TGTGCCAGCAGTTTATCGGTGGGGTCTGGAAACACCATATATTTT.

This clone appeared once. This chain links TRBV5-5 with TRBJ2-1, with 8 bases aligning to TRBD2. V trimming: 2 bases; J trimming: 10 bases; junction bases outside the gene matches: 2. The CDR3 sequence is 12 residues long. Germline V gives CDR1 SGHKS, CDR2 YYEKEE (reference sequence). CDR3 region: CASSLGGGEQFF. The CDR3 DNA sequence: TGTGCCAGCAGCTTAGGCGGGGGGGAGCAGTTCTTC.

This clone was seen only a few times. CDR3 DNA: TGTGCCAGCAGCGTGCAGGGAACTCAGCCCCAGCATTTT. Translating gives CASSVQGTQPQHF. The V gene is TRBV28, the J gene TRBJ1-5; the D gene is possibly TRBD1 (5 bases). The CDR3 runs to 13 residues. CDR1 MDHEN and CDR2 SYDVKM come from the germline V gene. Trimming removed 6 bases from V and 6 bases from J, with 12 bases in between.

The rearrangement uses TRBV14 and TRBJ2-3; D is unresolved. The CDR3 is made up of 12 amino acids. Trimming took off 4 bases at V and 8 bases at J, with 10 bases between the two ends. Germline V gene sequence: CDR1 SGHDN, CDR2 FVKESK. In DNA, the CDR3 is TGTGCCAGCAGCCCATACTTGGGTACGCAGTATTTT. Its translation is CASSPYLGTQYF.

This chain links TRBV7-8 with TRBJ2-7; the D gene is possibly TRBD1 (6 bases). Trimming pared 5 bases from V and 2 bases from J, leaving 13 bases between. CDR1 is SGHVS, CDR2 FQNEAQ, per germline. The CDR3 is 14 residues long. The CDR3: CASSAGAITYEQYF. CDR3 in DNA: TGTGCCAGCAGCGCAGGGGCTATTACCTACGAGCAGTACTTC.

As regards this clone: The identical CDR3 is also encoded by other nucleotide sequences in the sample. The CDR3 reads CASSPGGYEQYF. In DNA form, the CDR3 reads TGTGCCAGCAGCCCGGGTGGTTACGAGCAGTACTTC. The chain is built from TRBV7-9 and TRBJ2-7; D is ambiguous. With 5 bases removed from V and 4 bases from J, the gap between germline ends came to 9 bases. In germline, CDR1 is SEHNR, CDR2 FQNEAQ (reference sequence). The CDR3 is 12 residues long.

The CDR3 is CASSSNLYNEQFF. The CDR3 bases are TGCGCCAGCAGCTCTAACTTGTACAATGAGCAGTTCTTC. This sequence joins TRBV5-1 and TRBJ2-1; D is uncertain. Germline values: CDR1 SGHRS, CDR2 YFSETQ. This CDR3 is built from 13 residues. V gave up 3 bases and J gave up 4 bases, with 8 bases separating them. Using reference TRBV5-1 and TRBJ2-1 for the parts outside the CDR3, the full variable domain is KAGVTQTPRYLIKTRGQQVTLSCSPISGHRSVSWYQQTPGQGLQFLFEYFSETQRNKGNFPGRFSGRQFSNSRSEMNVSTLELGDSALYLCASSSNLYNEQFFGPGTRLTVL.

The rearrangement uses TRBV4-1 and TRBJ2-7; maybe TRBD2 (5 bases). Germline loops: CDR1 MGHRA, CDR2 YSYEKL. V gave up 5 bases and J gave up 3 bases, with 11 bases separating them. The CDR3 runs 13 residues. The CDR3, as DNA: TGCGCCAGCAGCTCCAGCACTAGCTACGAGCAGTACTTC. It codes for CASSSSTSYEQYF.

This sequence joins TRBV5-6 and TRBJ1-2; D gene unclear. V lost 2 bases and J lost 2, with 7 bases in between. CDR3 size: 13 residues. Germline V gives CDR1 SGHDT, CDR2 YYEEEE. This CDR3 reads CASSFNGNYGYTF. The CDR3 DNA reads as TGTGCCAGCAGCTTCAACGGCAACTATGGCTACACCTTC.

V and J are TRBV2 and TRBJ1-4; 7 bases agree with TRBD1. CDR3 size: 13 residues. From germline, CDR1 is SNHLY and CDR2 FYNNEI. J was trimmed by 7 bases and V by 6 bases; bases with no gene match: 5. The CDR3 DNA reads TGTGCCAGCAGACAGGGGTTCGGTGAAAAACTGTTTTTT. Encoded protein: CASRQGFGEKLFF. The whole variable domain, remainder taken from reference TRBV2 and TRBJ1-4, is EPEVTQTPSHQVTQMGQEVILRCVPISNHLYFYWYRQILGQKVEFLVSFYNNEISEKSEIFDDQFSVERPDGSNFTLKIRSTKLEDSAMYFCASRQGFGEKLFFGSGTQLSVL.

The chain carries TRBV4-1 and TRBJ2-7; D might be TRBD1 (5 bases). Germline V gives CDR1 MGHRA, CDR2 YSYEKL. This CDR3 contains 13 residues. Trimming pared 2 bases from V and 7 bases from J, leaving 12 bases between. The CDR3 here is CASSQYWGAEQYF. CDR3 DNA sequence: TGCGCCAGCAGCCAATACTGGGGCGCGGAGCAGTACTTC.

The chain combines TRBV5-1 with TRBJ2-3, with D perhaps matching TRBD2 (5 bases). The CDR3 is made up of 14 amino acids. Germline CDR1 SGHRS, CDR2 YFSETQ. V was clipped by 5 bases and J by 2 bases, with 12 bases between them. CDR3 sequence (DNA): TGCGCCAGCAGGGAACAGACTAACACAGATACGCAGTATTTT. Translating gives CASREQTNTDTQYF.

The count of this clone is one. The DNA of the CDR3 is TGTGCCAGCAGTTACTCAGCTCTAGCGGAACAAGAGACCCAGTACTTC. Its translation is CASSYSALAEQETQYF. The chain combines TRBV6-5 with TRBJ2-5; 7 bases match TRBD2. There are 16 residues in the CDR3. V lost 0 bases, J lost 2 bases, and 6 bases stayed unmatched. Germline assignment: CDR1 MNHEY and CDR2 SVGAGI.

V is TRBV5-1 and J is TRBJ2-1; D uncertain. The CDR3 extends over 18 amino acids. Germline CDR1 is SGHRS and CDR2 is YFSETQ. V was clipped by 0 bases and J by 0 bases, with 16 bases between them. CDR3 in DNA: TGCGCCAGCAGCTTGGTTGGGGTGGGCAAAACCTCCTACAATGAGCAGTTCTTC. Its translation is CASSLVGVGKTSYNEQFF.

The J gene is TRBJ2-1, the V gene TRBV6-1; D call uncertain. Germline V gene data show CDR1 as MNHNS and CDR2 as SASEGT. Trimming pared 7 bases from V and 7 bases from J, leaving 5 bases between. This CDR3 has 10 residues. The CDR3 here is CASMINEQFF. Written as DNA, the CDR3 is TGTGCCAGCATGATTAATGAGCAGTTCTTC.

V usage is TRBV5-6 and J usage is TRBJ2-7, with D maybe TRBD1 (5 bases). The CDR3 is 14 amino acids. CDR1 SGHDT and CDR2 YYEEEE come from the germline V gene. Between the trimmed V and J ends, which lost 0 bases and 3 bases, there was a span of 10 bases. CDR3 sequence (DNA): TGTGCCAGCAGCTTGGTAAGACAGCGCTACGAGCAGTACTTC. Protein: CASSLVRQRYEQYF.

J is TRBJ2-7 and V is TRBV11-2; D is uncertain. The CDR3 extends over 13 amino acids. CDR1 is SGHAT and CDR2 is FQNNGV in the germline V gene. The ends were cut back, 6 bases at V and 0 bases at J, with 9 bases in the middle. DNA of the CDR3: TGTGCCAGCAGATCAGGTAGCTCCTACGAGCAGTACTTC. Its translation: CASRSGSSYEQYF.

DNA of the CDR3: TGTGCCAGCAGTTTAGCGGCGACCTACAATGAGCAGTTCTTC. This encodes CASSLAATYNEQFF. The chain combines TRBV27 with TRBJ2-1; D is ambiguous. The germline CDR1 and CDR2 sequences are MNHEY and SMNVEV (reference sequence). Deletions cut 2 bases from V and 2 bases from J, with 7 bases between. The CDR3 consists of 14 residues.